The rows below give T cell receptor beta chains drawn from one sample of a study of immune heterogeneity within non-small cell lung tumors. TCRdb used MiXCR to reprocess the multiplex PCR reads, holding one entry per CDR3 protein. The repertoire includes 6,500 or so distinct CDR3 sequences, less than 25% of them detected once, and around 14% sits in the top ten. Material for sequencing was lung tumor tissue. Receptors were obtained from a female donor with non-small cell lung cancer. The CDR3 runs from the conserved cysteine through the conserved F or W. A D gene is named only where the DNA matches it firmly. Clone sizes are given selectively: once, few, many, or a class where the clone is expanded.

medium-sized - TRBJ1-6 14 TRBV20-1 TGCAGTGCTAGATACACAGGGCGTAATTCACCCCTCCACTTT CSARYTGRNSPLHF
- - TRBJ2-7 15 TRBV27 TGTGCCAGCGGTTCAAGGGGGGTTGCGGTCTACGAGCAGTACTTC CASGSRGVAVYEQYF
medium-sized TRBD1 TRBJ1-5 15 TRBV28 TGTGCCAGCAGACTCGGACAGGGGAGCAATCAGCCCCAGCATTTT CASRLGQGSNQPQHF
few TRBD2 TRBJ2-1 15 TRBV9 TGTGCCAGCAGCCCTGGGATAGCGGGAGGGAATGAGCAGTTTTTC CASSPGIAGGNEQFF
medium-sized - TRBJ2-2 15 TRBV12-3/TRBV12-4 TGTGCCAGCAGCCCCTCCGGCGGAAACACCGGGGAGCTGTTTTTT CASSPSGGNTGELFF
few TRBD1 TRBJ1-4 17 TRBV7-9 TGTGCCAGCAGCTTACTAGGGGGCGCAATCGGGGATGAAAAACTGTTTTTT CASSLLGGAIGDEKLFF
once - TRBJ2-1 13 TRBV11-2 TGTGCCAACAGCTTAGGTGACGGGAAAACGCAGTTCTTC CANSLGDGKTQFF
- - TRBJ2-3 15 TRBV20-1 TGCAGTGCTATAGTCGACCGGTCGACTCCAGATACGCAGTATTTT CSAIVDRSTPDTQYF
- - TRBJ1-5 15 TRBV2 TGTGCCAGCAAATTGCAGGTCAACACCAATCAGCCCCAGCATTTT CASKLQVNTNQPQHF
few - TRBJ2-5 13 TRBV18 TGTGCCAGCTCACCACCAAATGGGGAGACCCAGTACTTC CASSPPNGETQYF
- - TRBJ2-2 13 TRBV3-1 TGTGCCAGCAGCCAAGGAAACACCGGGGAGCTGTTTTTT CASSQGNTGELFF
medium-sized TRBD2 TRBJ2-1 14 TRBV20-1 TGCAGTGCACATAGCGGGAGGGGGGACAATGAGCAGTTCTTC CSAHSGRGDNEQFF
medium-sized TRBD2 TRBJ2-1 16 TRBV10-1 TGCGCCAGCAGCCTTGCAGGGACTAGCGGCTACAATGAGCAGTTCTTC CASSLAGTSGYNEQFF
medium-sized TRBD1 TRBJ1-1 15 TRBV28 TGTGCCAGCACCGTAGGGGACAGAGCGAACACTGAAGCTTTCTTT CASTVGDRANTEAFF
medium-sized TRBD2 TRBJ2-3 16 TRBV12-3/TRBV12-4 TGTGCCAGCAGCCCCCTACTAGCGGGGGGCACAGATACGCAGTATTTT CASSPLLAGGTDTQYF
medium-sized - TRBJ1-1 12 TRBV12-3/TRBV12-4 TGTGCCAGCAGCTCGGGAGTCCTGGGAGCTTTCTTT CASSSGVLGAFF
few TRBD2 TRBJ2-1 16 TRBV20-1 TGCAGTGCTACCGGACTAGCGGGAGGGCCGGGGGGTGAGCAGTTCTTC CSATGLAGGPGGEQFF
medium-sized TRBD1 TRBJ1-1 14 TRBV12-3/TRBV12-4 TGTGCCAGCAGTTTAAACAGGGGGGGGACTGAAGCTTTCTTT CASSLNRGGTEAFF
- - TRBJ2-1 15 TRBV5-8 TGTGCCAGCAGCTTGGCCGAGGGTGGGTACCATGAGCAGTTCTTC CASSLAEGGYHEQFF
medium-sized TRBD2 TRBJ2-1 17 TRBV27 TGTGCCAGCAGTCCGAGACTAGCGGGAGTGGGTTACAATGAGCAGTTCTTC CASSPRLAGVGYNEQFF
- - TRBJ1-5 15 TRBV5-5 TGTGCCAGCAGCTTGGGGGCCTCTAGGGATCAGCCCCAGCATTTT CASSLGASRDQPQHF
medium-sized - TRBJ2-7 11 TRBV20-1 TGCAGTGCTAGACAGGTCTACGAGCAGTACTTC CSARQVYEQYF
few - TRBJ1-2 13 TRBV7-6 TGTGCCAGCAGCTTCACGGGCAGCTATGGCTACACCTTC CASSFTGSYGYTF
medium-sized - TRBJ2-7 13 TRBV3-1 TGTGCCAGCAGCCTTAACAGGGACCACGAGCAGTACTTC CASSLNRDHEQYF
medium-sized - TRBJ2-3 18 TRBV2 TGTGCCAGCAGTGACGCTTATCCTGGGGCGACTAGCACAGATACGCAGTATTTT CASSDAYPGATSTDTQYF
medium-sized TRBD1 TRBJ2-7 18 TRBV20-1 TGCAGTGCTAGGGGGGGAGACAGGGGACTTACTCACCCGTACGAGCAGTACTTC CSARGGDRGLTHPYEQYF
- TRBD1 TRBJ1-1 18 TRBV7-6 TGTGCCAGCAGCTTAGAACAGGGGGCCTTCCTCACGAACACTGAAGCTTTCTTT CASSLEQGAFLTNTEAFF
medium-sized TRBD1 TRBJ2-7 14 TRBV12-3/TRBV12-4 TGTGCCAGCAGTTCCTCGGGACAGACCTACGAGCAGTACTTC CASSSSGQTYEQYF
medium-sized - TRBJ2-7 17 TRBV5-1 TGCGCCAGCAGCTTGACCCCGGAAGCGAGCCGATACTCCGAGCAGTACTTC CASSLTPEASRYSEQYF
once TRBD2 TRBJ2-1 14 TRBV29-1 TGCAGCGTAGCCGGGACTAGCGGGGGAAATGAGCAGTTCTTC CSVAGTSGGNEQFF
few - TRBJ2-7 13 TRBV30 TGTGCCTGGAGTGCGGGCAGGGCCTCCGAGCAGTACTTC CAWSAGRASEQYF
few - TRBJ2-1 15 TRBV20-1 TGCAGTGCTGGTAGCGGTTATTCTACCTACAATGAGCAGTTCTTC CSAGSGYSTYNEQFF